This passage covers 18 T cell receptor beta chains from one sample sequenced in a study of regulatory T cells in long-lasting Graves disease. Sample time point: newly diagnosed GD, antithyroid drugs for less than 3 months. After RNA was extracted from PBMCs, the TCR library was made from it. The TCR beta library used iRepertoire HTBI primers with Arm-PCR amplification of CDR3. TCRdb re-called the multiplex PCR reads with MiXCR, one entry per CDR3 protein. The repertoire holds some 340,000 distinct CDR3 sequences, with approximately 12% as singletons. The data were also submitted as part of a second study, on T cells in Graves' hyperthyroidism and ophthalmopathy.

The source material was peripheral blood mononuclear cells (PBMCs), sampled at new diagnosis, from a patient treated with antithyroid drugs. The receptors stem from a woman aged 18-29 years with Graves disease.

This clonotype has at least ten counts. This chain joins TRBV5-1 and TRBJ1-1; D is ambiguous. CDR3 length: 15 residues. V lost 0 bases and J 0 bases, leaving 9 bases between the germline ends. Germline V lookup: CDR1 SGHRS, CDR2 YFSETQ. The CDR3 region is CASSLDRSMNTEAFF. The CDR3 DNA reads TGCGCCAGCAGCTTGGACAGATCTATGAACACTGAAGCTTTCTTT.

This clonotype was seen many times. This rearrangement joins TRBV2 to TRBJ2-3; D possibly corresponds to TRBD2 (5 bases). The CDR3 extends over 13 amino acids. Germline CDR1 and CDR2: SNHLY and FYNNEI. V was shortened by 7 bases and J by 4 bases, with 12 bases between the two germline ends. The CDR3 nucleotides read TGTGCCAGCAATTGGGCGGGCCCAGATACGCAGTATTTT. Its protein product is CASNWAGPDTQYF.

Only a few counts were recorded for this clonotype. This chain links TRBV12-3 or TRBV12-4 with TRBJ2-3; 9 bases align to TRBD1. The trim removed 5 bases at V and 3 bases at J, leaving 9 bases unmatched. The CDR3 is 16 amino acids. CDR3 DNA sequence: TGTGCCAGCAGTCTCCATAGGACAGGGGAGACAGATACGCAGTATTTT. Its protein is CASSLHRTGETDTQYF.

The genes are TRBV5-5 and TRBJ1-6; 12 bases fit TRBD1. V trimming: 7 bases; J trimming: 10 bases; junction bases outside the gene matches: 6. The germline V gene has CDR1 SGHKS and CDR2 YYEKEE (reference sequence). There are 14 residues in the CDR3. The CDR3 sequence is CASGGGTGGSPLHF. CDR3 DNA: TGTGCCAGCGGAGGGGGGACAGGGGGCTCACCCCTCCACTTT.

This clonotype has only a few counts. Being one base from a much bigger clone, this may be a read error. The CDR3 is CSVDGTSGGQEAQYF. The CDR3 DNA sequence: TGCAGCGTTGATGGGACTAGCGGGGGTCAAGAGGCCCAGTACTTC. This rearrangement joins TRBV29-1 to TRBJ2-5, with 14 nucleotides matching TRBD2. The CDR3 totals 15 residues. Germline values: CDR1 SQVTM, CDR2 ANQGSEA.

In its sample, this clonotype was seen many times. This chain uses TRBV29-1 with TRBJ2-5, with a weak D call TRBD1 (5 bases). The CDR3 is 12 amino acids. The V end was cut by 4 bases, the J end by 2 bases, with 8 bases between. Germline V gives CDR1 SQVTM, CDR2 ANQGSEA. The CDR3 DNA reads TGCAGCGTTGTTAGGGGTCAAGAGACCCAGTACTTC. It is translated as CSVVRGQETQYF.

To note about this clonotype: A much larger clone lies one base from this, so it may be a read error. The chain joins TRBV4-3 to TRBJ2-7; D may be TRBD2 (6 bases). CDR3 length: 12 amino acids. Germline V gene data show CDR1 as LGHNA and CDR2 as YSLEER. CDR3 DNA sequence: TGCGCCGGCAGTGGAGGGCTTGACGAGCAGTACTTC. Translated: CAGSGGLDEQYF.

The chain couples TRBV7-2 to TRBJ1-1; D unclear. Trimming left V 5 bases short and J 5 bases short, with 12 bases between. The germline gives CDR1 SGHTA, CDR2 FQGNSA. The CDR3 has 13 residues. CDR3 sequence: CASSGTGETEAFF. CDR3 sequence (DNA): TGTGCCAGCAGCGGCACCGGGGAGACTGAAGCTTTCTTT.

In this sample, this clonotype turned up many times. The chain employs TRBV7-2 and TRBJ2-2, with D hard to call. In germline, CDR1 is SGHTA, CDR2 FQGNSA. The CDR3 length is 13 residues. V lost 5 bases, J lost 0 bases, and 4 bases lay in between. CDR3 sequence reads: CASSVPNTGELFF. DNA of the CDR3: TGTGCCAGCAGCGTACCGAACACCGGGGAGCTGTTTTTT.

Remarks on this clonotype: The junction departs from the called germline gene at one end, perhaps through a read error. This rearrangement joins TRBV5-1 to TRBJ2-4, with D tentatively TRBD1 (5 bases). Germline CDR1 SGHRS, CDR2 YFSETQ. CDR3 size: 14 residues. CDR3 DNA sequence: TGCGCCATCAGCTTGGGGCAGCTAGAAAACATTCAGTACTTC. This codes for CAISLGQLENIQYF.

This clonotype has at least ten counts. V and J are TRBV27 and TRBJ2-1; D perhaps matches TRBD1 (5 bases). Trimming took off 3 bases at V and 10 bases at J, with 13 bases between the two ends. Germline CDR1 MNHEY, CDR2 SMNVEV (reference sequence). The CDR3 covers 13 residues. The DNA of the CDR3 is TGTGCCAGCAGTTTGTCTAGGGGCGCGGAGCAGTTCTTC. Protein product: CASSLSRGAEQFF.

This clonotype showed up many times. V is TRBV12-3 or TRBV12-4 and J is TRBJ2-3; D may be TRBD1 or TRBD2 (6 bases each). Trimming stripped 6 bases from V and 1 base from J, with 14 bases between. The CDR3 contains 15 residues. In nucleotides, the CDR3 is TGTGCCAGCAGACAAACGGGGGCGGGCACAGATACGCAGTATTTT. Translation: CASRQTGAGTDTQYF.

The genes are TRBV7-6 and TRBJ2-1; 8 nucleotides match TRBD2. The trim removed 4 bases at V and 5 bases at J, leaving 19 bases unmatched. This CDR3 is 19 amino acids long. CDR1 is SGHVS and CDR2 is FNYEAQ in the germline V gene. The CDR3 region has the DNA TGTGCCAGCAGCTCCTCCTACACTCTCCAGCGGGGGCCTAACAATGAGCAGTTCTTC. As protein: CASSSSYTLQRGPNNEQFF.

This clonotype was picked up many times. The chain links TRBV7-3 to TRBJ2-7, with no clear D. This CDR3 has 15 residues. Trimming cost V 2 bases and J 2 bases, with 13 bases left between them. Germline V gives CDR1 SGHTA, CDR2 FQGTGA. CDR3 in amino acids: CASSLLVGVAYEQYF. CDR3 in DNA: TGTGCCAGCAGCTTACTAGTTGGAGTAGCCTACGAGCAGTACTTC.

The V gene is TRBV9, the J gene TRBJ1-2; unclear D gene. The CDR3 spans 13 residues. Germline CDR1 is SGDLS and CDR2 is YYNGEE. V lost 2 bases to trimming and J lost 2 bases, with 7 bases between them. For the CDR3, the DNA is TGTGCCAGCAGCGTCGACTTCAACTATGGCTACACCTTC. Translating gives CASSVDFNYGYTF.

In its sample, this clonotype was seen many times. The chain recombines TRBV24-1 with TRBJ2-1; TRBD2 matches 14 bases. The CDR3 is made up of 20 amino acids. J lost 4 bases, V lost 3 bases, and 13 bases had no gene match. Germline loops: CDR1 KGHDR, CDR2 SFDVKD. The CDR3: CATSDQTSGTSGRVYNEQFF. DNA of the CDR3: TGTGCCACCAGTGATCAGACCTCCGGGACTAGCGGGAGAGTATACAATGAGCAGTTCTTC.

The chain links TRBV4-3 to TRBJ1-6, with a weak D call TRBD1 (5 bases). The CDR3 is made up of 17 amino acids. The germline CDR1 and CDR2 sequences are LGHNA and YSLEER. The V gene lost 0 bases and the J gene lost 10 bases, with 19 bases spanning the gap. The CDR3 nucleotides read TGCGCCAGCAGCCAAGAAGCTGGGACCCGCGGTGGGTCACCCCTCCACTTT. Translated, it gives CASSQEAGTRGGSPLHF.

This chain joins TRBV19 and TRBJ1-1, with D unresolved. The V gene lost 3 bases and the J gene lost 3 bases, with 8 bases spanning the gap. CDR1 is LNHDA and CDR2 is SQIVND in the germline V gene (reference sequence). The CDR3 contains 13 residues. The CDR3 DNA reads TGTGCCAGTAGTATGGCTCTGGACACTGAAGCTTTCTTT. Residues: CASSMALDTEAFF.